This T cell receptor beta chain appears in the sequencing data of a study of monozygotic twins with inflammatory bowel disease. Study-wide results and limits: Added variability in patient repertoires may stem from differing immunosuppressive treatments. Limited statistical power may explain no repertoire similarity difference between concordant and discordant twins.

As for this clonotype: Its cognate antigen is unknown.

This CDR3 region has 17 residues. From germline, CDR1 is MNHEY and CDR2 SVGEGT. After re-calling the 5' RACE reads, TCRdb lists one entry per CDR3 protein, DNA absent. The sample's table shows fewer than 550,000 distinct CDR3 sequences. The rearrangement uses TRBV6-2 or TRBV6-3 and TRBJ1-1; TCRdb outputs TRBD1, but without DNA this stays unchecked. The sequence was obtained from a human donor with ulcerative colitis or Crohn's disease, or a healthy co-twin of an affected twin (not recorded which). The sequencing input was blood. The CDR3 spells CASSAPPIDPMNTEAFF.